These 3 T cell receptor beta chains were sequenced from one sample in a study of blood T cell repertoires in COVID-19. Produced via immunoSEQ multiplex PCR; TCRdb's table is partial and in-frame only. Altogether almost 25,000 clones are present, approximately 78% being singletons, with the ten largest covering roughly 2.5%. What was sequenced was peripheral blood. The receptors come from a woman in her 70s with COVID-19, enrolled during active disease.

V and J are TRBV6-6 and TRBJ2-3; D possibly corresponds to TRBD1 (5 bases). The CDR3 spans 14 residues. Germline V lookup: CDR1 MNHNY, CDR2 SVGAGI (reference sequence). With 2 bases removed from V and 0 bases from J, the gap between germline ends came to 6 bases. This CDR3 reads CASSYQGSTDTQYF. CDR3 in DNA: TGTGCCAGCAGTTACCAGGGCAGCACAGATACGCAGTATTTT.

The rearrangement joins TRBV10-3 to TRBJ2-5, with TRBD1 matching 8 bases. The CDR3 is 13 residues long. The J segment lost 4 bases and the V segment lost 7 bases, leaving 5 bases of the junction unmatched. From germline, CDR1 is ENHRY and CDR2 SYGVKD. The CDR3 DNA sequence: TGTGCCATCAAGGAGACAGGGGCAGAGACCCAGTACTTC. Protein product: CAIKETGAETQYF.

The rearrangement uses TRBV28 and TRBJ2-7; 7 positions agree with TRBD2. The CDR3 is made up of 13 amino acids. J was trimmed by 4 bases and V by 7 bases; bases with no gene match: 7. Per the germline V gene, CDR1 is MDHEN and CDR2 is SYDVKM. In DNA form, the CDR3 reads TGTGCCAGCAAGGGCGGGGAGGGATACGAGCAGTACTTC. This codes for CASKGGEGYEQYF.